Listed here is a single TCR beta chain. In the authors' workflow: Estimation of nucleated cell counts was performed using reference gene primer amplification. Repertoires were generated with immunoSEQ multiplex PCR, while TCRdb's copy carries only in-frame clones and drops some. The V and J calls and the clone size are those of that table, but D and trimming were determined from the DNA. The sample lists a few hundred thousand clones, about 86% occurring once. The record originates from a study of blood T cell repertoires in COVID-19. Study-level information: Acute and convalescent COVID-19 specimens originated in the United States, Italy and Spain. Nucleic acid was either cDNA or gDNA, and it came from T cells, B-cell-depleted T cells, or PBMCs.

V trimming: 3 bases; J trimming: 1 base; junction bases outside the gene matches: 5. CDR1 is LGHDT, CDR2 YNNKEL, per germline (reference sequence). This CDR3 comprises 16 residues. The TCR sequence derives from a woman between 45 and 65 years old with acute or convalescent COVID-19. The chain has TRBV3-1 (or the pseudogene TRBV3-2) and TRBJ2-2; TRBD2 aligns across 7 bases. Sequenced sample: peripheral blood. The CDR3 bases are TGTGCCAGCAGCCACCCTAGCGGCATGAACACCGGGGAGCTGTTTTTT. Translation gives CASSHPSGMNTGELFF.